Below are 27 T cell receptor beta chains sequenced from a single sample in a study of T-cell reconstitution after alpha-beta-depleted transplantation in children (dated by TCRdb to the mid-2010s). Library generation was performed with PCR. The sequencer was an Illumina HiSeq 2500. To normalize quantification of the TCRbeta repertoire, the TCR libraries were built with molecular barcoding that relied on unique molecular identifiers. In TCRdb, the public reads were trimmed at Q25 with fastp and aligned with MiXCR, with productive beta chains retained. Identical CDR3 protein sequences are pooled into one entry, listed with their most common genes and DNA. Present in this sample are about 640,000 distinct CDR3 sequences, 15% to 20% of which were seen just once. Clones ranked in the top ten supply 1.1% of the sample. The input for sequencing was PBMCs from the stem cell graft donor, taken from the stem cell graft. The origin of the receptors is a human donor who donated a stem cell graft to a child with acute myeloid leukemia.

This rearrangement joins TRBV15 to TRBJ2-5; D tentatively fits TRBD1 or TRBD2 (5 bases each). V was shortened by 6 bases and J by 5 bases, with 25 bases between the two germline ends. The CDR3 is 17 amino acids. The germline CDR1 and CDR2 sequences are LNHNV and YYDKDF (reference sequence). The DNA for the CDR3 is TGTGCCACCAGTACCAGAGAGTCCGGGACCAGGAGGGAGACCCAGTACTTC. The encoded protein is CATSTRESGTRRETQYF.

The DNA for the CDR3 is TGTGCCAGCAGCGTAGGGACAGCTGGAAACACCATATATTTT. This codes for CASSVGTAGNTIYF. V gene TRBV9 combines with J gene TRBJ1-3, with TRBD1 as a possible D gene (6 bases). Trimming removed 0 bases from V and 2 bases from J, with 6 bases in between. The CDR3 runs 14 residues. Per germline, CDR1 SGDLS and CDR2 YYNGEE.

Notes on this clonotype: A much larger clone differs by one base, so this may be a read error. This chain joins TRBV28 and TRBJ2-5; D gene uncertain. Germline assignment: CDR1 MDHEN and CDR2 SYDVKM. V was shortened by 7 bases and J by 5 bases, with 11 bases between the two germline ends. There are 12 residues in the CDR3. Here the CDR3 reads CASMRWLETQYF. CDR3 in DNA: TGTGCCAGCATGCGATGGTTGGAGACCCAGTACTTC.

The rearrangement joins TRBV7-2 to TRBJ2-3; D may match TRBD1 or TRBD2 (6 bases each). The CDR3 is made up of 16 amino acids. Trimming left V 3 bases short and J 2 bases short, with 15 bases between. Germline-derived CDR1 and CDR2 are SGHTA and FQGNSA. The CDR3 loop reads CASSFLGGHNTDTQYF. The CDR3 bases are TGTGCCAGCAGCTTTTTGGGGGGACACAACACAGATACGCAGTATTTT.

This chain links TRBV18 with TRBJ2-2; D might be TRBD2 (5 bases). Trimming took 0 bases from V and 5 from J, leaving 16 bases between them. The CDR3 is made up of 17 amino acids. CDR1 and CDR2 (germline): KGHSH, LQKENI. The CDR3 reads CASSPPFNRGKTGELFF. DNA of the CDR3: TGTGCCAGCTCACCACCGTTTAACAGAGGGAAGACCGGGGAGCTGTTTTTT.

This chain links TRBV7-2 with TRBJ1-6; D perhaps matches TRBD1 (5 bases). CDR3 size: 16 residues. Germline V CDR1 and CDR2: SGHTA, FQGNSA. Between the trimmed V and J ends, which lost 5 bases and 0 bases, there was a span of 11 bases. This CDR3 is CASSPWGSSYNSPLHF. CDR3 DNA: TGTGCCAGCAGCCCCTGGGGGAGCTCCTATAATTCACCCCTCCACTTT.

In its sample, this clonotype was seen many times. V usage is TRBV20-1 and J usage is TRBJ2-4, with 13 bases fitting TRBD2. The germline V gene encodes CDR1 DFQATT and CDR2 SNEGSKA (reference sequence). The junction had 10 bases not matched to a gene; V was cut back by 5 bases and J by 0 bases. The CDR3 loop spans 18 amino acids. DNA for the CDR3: TGCAGTGCTTCTATCGGACTAGCGGGGGACCTAGCCAAAAACATTCAGTACTTC. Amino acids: CSASIGLAGDLAKNIQYF.

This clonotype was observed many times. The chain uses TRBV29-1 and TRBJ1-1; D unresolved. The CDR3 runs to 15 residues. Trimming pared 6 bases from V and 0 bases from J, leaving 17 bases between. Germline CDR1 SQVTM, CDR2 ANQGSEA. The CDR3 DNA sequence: TGCAGCGTCGACCCCGGGGTTCAGATGAACACTGAAGCTTTCTTT. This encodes CSVDPGVQMNTEAFF. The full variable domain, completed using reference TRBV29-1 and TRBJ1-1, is SAVISQKPSRDICQRGTSLTIQCQVDSQVTMMFWYRQQPGQSLTLIATANQGSEATYESGFVIDKFPISRPNLTFSTLTVSNMSPEDSSIYLCSVDPGVQMNTEAFFGQGTRLTVV.

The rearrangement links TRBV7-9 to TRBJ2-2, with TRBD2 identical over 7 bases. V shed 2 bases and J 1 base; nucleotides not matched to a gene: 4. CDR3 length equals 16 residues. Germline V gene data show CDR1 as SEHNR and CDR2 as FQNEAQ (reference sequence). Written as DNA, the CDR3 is TGTGCCAGCAGCTTACGCCAGCGGGGGAACACCGGGGAGCTGTTTTTT. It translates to CASSLRQRGNTGELFF.

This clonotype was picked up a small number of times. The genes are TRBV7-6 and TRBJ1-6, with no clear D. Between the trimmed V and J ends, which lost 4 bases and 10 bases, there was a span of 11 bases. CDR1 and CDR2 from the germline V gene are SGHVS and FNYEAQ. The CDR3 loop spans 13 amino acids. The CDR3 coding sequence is TGTGCCAGCAGCTATTCTTCTGGATCACCCCTCCACTTT. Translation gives CASSYSSGSPLHF.

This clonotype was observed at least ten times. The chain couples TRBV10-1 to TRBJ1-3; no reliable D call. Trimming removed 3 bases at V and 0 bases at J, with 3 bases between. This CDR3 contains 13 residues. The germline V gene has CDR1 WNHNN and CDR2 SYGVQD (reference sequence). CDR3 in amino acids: CASSEVSGNTIYF. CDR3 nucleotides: TGCGCCAGCAGTGAAGTCTCTGGAAACACCATATATTTT.

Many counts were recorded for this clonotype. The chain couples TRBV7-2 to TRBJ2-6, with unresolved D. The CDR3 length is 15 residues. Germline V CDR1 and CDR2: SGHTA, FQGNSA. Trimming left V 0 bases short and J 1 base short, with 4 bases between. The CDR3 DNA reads TGTGCCAGCAGCTTAGCGCTTTCTGGGGCCAACGTCCTGACTTTC. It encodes CASSLALSGANVLTF.

The CDR3 nucleotides are TGTGCCAGCAGCACGACCTCCCCAGAAACTCCGGGGGGCGAGCAGTACTTC. It codes for CASSTTSPETPGGEQYF. The rearrangement uses TRBV13 and TRBJ2-7; 7 positions agree with TRBD2. In germline, CDR1 is PRHDT, CDR2 FYEKMQ (reference sequence). The CDR3 has 17 amino acids. V was pared by 5 bases and J by 6 bases, with 19 bases of the junction left unmatched.

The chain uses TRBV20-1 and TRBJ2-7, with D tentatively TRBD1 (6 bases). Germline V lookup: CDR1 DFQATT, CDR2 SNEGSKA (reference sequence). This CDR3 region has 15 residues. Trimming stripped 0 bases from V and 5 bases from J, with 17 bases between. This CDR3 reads CSARDLPRGSDEQYF. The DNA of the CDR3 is TGCAGTGCTAGAGATCTGCCCAGGGGAAGCGACGAGCAGTACTTC.

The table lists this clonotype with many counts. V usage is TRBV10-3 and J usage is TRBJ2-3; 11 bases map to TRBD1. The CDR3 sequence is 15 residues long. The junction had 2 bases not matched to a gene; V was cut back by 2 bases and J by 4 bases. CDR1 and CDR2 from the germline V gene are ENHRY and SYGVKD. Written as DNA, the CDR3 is TGTGCCATCAGTGAGAGGACAGGGGGCGCAGATACGCAGTATTTT. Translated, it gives CAISERTGGADTQYF.

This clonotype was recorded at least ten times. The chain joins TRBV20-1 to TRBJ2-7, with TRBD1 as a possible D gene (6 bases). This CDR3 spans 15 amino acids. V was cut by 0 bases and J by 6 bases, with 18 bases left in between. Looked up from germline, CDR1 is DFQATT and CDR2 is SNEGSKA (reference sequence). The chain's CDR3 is CSARDRRTAKFEQYV. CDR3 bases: TGCAGTGCTAGAGATCGGCGGACAGCTAAATTCGAGCAGTACGTC.

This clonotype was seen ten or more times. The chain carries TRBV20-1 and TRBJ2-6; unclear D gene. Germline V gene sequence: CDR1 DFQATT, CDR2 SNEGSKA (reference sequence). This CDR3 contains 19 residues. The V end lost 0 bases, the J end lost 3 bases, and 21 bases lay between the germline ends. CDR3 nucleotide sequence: TGCAGTGCTAGAGATCCCCGTGGAGAGACCGGCTTTGGGGCCAACGTCCTGACTTTC. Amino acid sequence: CSARDPRGETGFGANVLTF.

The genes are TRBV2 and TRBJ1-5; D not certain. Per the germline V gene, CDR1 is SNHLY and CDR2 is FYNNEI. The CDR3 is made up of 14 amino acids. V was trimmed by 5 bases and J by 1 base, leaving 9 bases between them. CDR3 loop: CASSWGSSNQPQHF. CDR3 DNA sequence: TGTGCCAGCAGTTGGGGATCCAGCAATCAGCCCCAGCATTTT.

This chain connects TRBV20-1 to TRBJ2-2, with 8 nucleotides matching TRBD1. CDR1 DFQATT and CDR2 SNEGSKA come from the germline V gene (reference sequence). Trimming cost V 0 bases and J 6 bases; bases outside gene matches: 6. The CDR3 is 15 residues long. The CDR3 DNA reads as TGCAGTGCTAGAGATGACGCGACAGGGGCCGGGGAGCTGTTTTTT. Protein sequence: CSARDDATGAGELFF.

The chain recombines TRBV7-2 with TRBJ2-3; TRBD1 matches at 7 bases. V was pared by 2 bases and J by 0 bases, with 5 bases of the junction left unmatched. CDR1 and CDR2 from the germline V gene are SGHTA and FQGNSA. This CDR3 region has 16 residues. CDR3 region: CASSLQGDPSTDTQYF. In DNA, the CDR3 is TGTGCCAGCAGCTTACAGGGGGATCCTAGCACAGATACGCAGTATTTT.

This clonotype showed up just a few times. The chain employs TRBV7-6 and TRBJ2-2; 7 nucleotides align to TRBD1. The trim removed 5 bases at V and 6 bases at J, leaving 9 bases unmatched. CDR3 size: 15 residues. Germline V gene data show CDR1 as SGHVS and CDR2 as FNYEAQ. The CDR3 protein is CASSLPRQGSGELFF. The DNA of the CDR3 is TGTGCCAGCAGCCTCCCACGACAGGGTTCCGGGGAGCTGTTTTTT.

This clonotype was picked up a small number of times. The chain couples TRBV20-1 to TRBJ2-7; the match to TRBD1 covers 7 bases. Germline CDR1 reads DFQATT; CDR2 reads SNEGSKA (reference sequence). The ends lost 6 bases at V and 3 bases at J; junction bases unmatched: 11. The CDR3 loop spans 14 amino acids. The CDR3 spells CSAMDRQSRYEQYV. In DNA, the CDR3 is TGCAGTGCAATGGACAGGCAGAGTCGCTACGAGCAGTACGTC.

The CDR3 here is CASSDQDRRTDTQYF. The CDR3, as DNA: TGTGCCAGCAGTGATCAGGACAGACGCACAGATACGCAGTATTTT. The J gene is TRBJ2-3, the V gene TRBV6-1; a possible D gene is TRBD1 (6 bases). There are 15 residues in the CDR3. The germline V gene encodes CDR1 MNHNS and CDR2 SASEGT. Trimming left V 3 bases short and J 1 base short, with 11 bases between.

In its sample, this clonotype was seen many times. For the CDR3, the DNA is TGTGCCACCAGCAGAGATCTTGGCAATCAGCCCCAGCATTTT. Protein: CATSRDLGNQPQHF. This chain uses TRBV15 with TRBJ1-5; D is ambiguous. The CDR3 covers 14 residues. Germline assignment: CDR1 LNHNV and CDR2 YYDKDF (reference sequence). V lost 0 bases and J lost 2, with 5 bases in between.

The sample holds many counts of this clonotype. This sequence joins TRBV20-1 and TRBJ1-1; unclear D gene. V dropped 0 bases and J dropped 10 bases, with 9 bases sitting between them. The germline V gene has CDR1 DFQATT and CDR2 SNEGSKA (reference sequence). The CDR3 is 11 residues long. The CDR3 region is CSAREEFAAFF. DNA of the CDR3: TGCAGTGCTAGAGAAGAGTTTGCAGCTTTCTTT.

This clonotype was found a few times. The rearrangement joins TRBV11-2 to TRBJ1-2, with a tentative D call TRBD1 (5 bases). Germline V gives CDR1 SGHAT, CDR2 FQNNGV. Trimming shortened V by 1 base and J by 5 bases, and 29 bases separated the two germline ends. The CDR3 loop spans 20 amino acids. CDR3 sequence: CASSLVLGTRINGASYGYTF. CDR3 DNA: TGTGCCAGCAGCTTAGTTCTGGGGACGCGAATCAATGGGGCGAGTTATGGCTACACCTTC.

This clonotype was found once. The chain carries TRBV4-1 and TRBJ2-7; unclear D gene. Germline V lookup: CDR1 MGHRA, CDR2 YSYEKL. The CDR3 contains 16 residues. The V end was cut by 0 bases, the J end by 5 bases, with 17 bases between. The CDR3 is CASSQDARTKGNEQYF. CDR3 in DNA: TGCGCCAGCAGCCAAGATGCCCGGACCAAAGGTAACGAGCAGTACTTC.